Each of the 25 T cell receptor beta chains below was sequenced from the same sample in a study of metastatic and nonmetastatic thyroid tumors. Nobody among the patients had been given any treatment before thyroid surgery. With MiXCR, TCRdb called clones anew from the PCR reads. Of some 39,000 clones detected, 16% appear once; the ten largest clones hold around 22%. Sequenced: blood. The receptor set was obtained from a female donor with papillary thyroid cancer or a benign thyroid nodule (not recorded which). Some clones in this sample may be carry-over from other donors' samples.

As regards this clone: One end of the junction does not line up with germline, which may come from a read error. J is TRBJ1-1 and V is TRBV5-1; maybe TRBD1 (5 bases). The CDR3 is made up of 13 amino acids. Per germline, CDR1 SGHRS and CDR2 YFSETQ. This chain's CDR3 is CTSSLARQSQAFF. The CDR3 DNA is TGCACCAGCAGCTTGGCCAGACAGTCCCAAGCTTTCTTT.

This clone has a single count. This could be a read error, since a much larger clone is one nucleotide away. The identical CDR3 is also encoded by other nucleotide sequences in the sample. The V and J genes are TRBV4-1 and TRBJ1-3, with 7 bases identical to TRBD1. The CDR3 is 15 residues long. CDR1 MGHRA and CDR2 YSYEKL come from the germline V gene. CDR3 amino acids: CASSQTTGDGNTIYF. CDR3 nucleotide sequence: TGCGCCAGCAGCCAGACAACAGGGGACGGAAATACCATATATTTT.

This clone was seen only a few times. The rearrangement links TRBV5-4 to TRBJ1-1; tentative D call: TRBD1 (5 bases). The CDR3 has 13 amino acids. In germline, CDR1 is SGHNT, CDR2 YYREEE (reference sequence). The V gene lost 4 bases and the J gene lost 1 base, with 8 bases spanning the gap. The CDR3 here is CASSGGSNTEAFF. In DNA form, the CDR3 reads TGTGCCAGCAGCGGGGGGTCGAACACTGAAGCTTTCTTT.

In this sample, this clone turned up many times. This chain joins TRBV27 and TRBJ2-2; 9 positions match TRBD2. The germline V gene has CDR1 MNHEY and CDR2 SMNVEV (reference sequence). J gave up 7 bases and V 6 bases, and 18 bases lay outside the gene matches. This CDR3 is built from 18 residues. CDR3 region: CASSASWRLAVGGGELFF. CDR3 DNA: TGTGCCAGCAGCGCGTCGTGGAGACTAGCGGTTGGCGGCGGGGAGCTGTTTTTT.

This clone was seen repeatedly, ten times or more. The gene calls are TRBV20-1 and TRBJ2-5; TRBD1 matches at 10 bases. Germline V lookup: CDR1 DFQATT, CDR2 SNEGSKA (reference sequence). V trimming: 3 bases; J trimming: 5 bases; junction bases outside the gene matches: 12. The length of the CDR3 is 16 residues. The CDR3, as DNA: TGCAGTGCTAGCAGGGACAGGGGCAGGGCAACGGAGACCCAGTACTTC. Its translation is CSASRDRGRATETQYF.

This clone has at least ten counts. Other DNA sequences in this sample translate to the same CDR3. This rearrangement joins TRBV20-1 to TRBJ1-1; 7 nucleotides align to TRBD1. Unmatched junction bases numbered 8, after V lost 0 bases and J lost 4 bases. There are 15 residues in the CDR3. In germline, CDR1 is DFQATT, CDR2 SNEGSKA (reference sequence). The DNA for the CDR3 is TGCAGTGCTAGAGACCCGACTTACAGGGGCACTGAAGCTTTCTTT. Its protein product is CSARDPTYRGTEAFF.

This clone occurred many times. V gene TRBV2 combines with J gene TRBJ1-6; D may be TRBD1 (5 bases). The CDR3 totals 15 residues. V was shortened by 4 bases and J by 7 bases, with 14 bases between the two germline ends. Germline CDR1 and CDR2: SNHLY and FYNNEI. CDR3 in amino acids: CASSVGRDGNSPLHF. CDR3 nucleotide sequence: TGTGCCAGCAGTGTTGGGAGGGACGGCAATTCACCCCTCCACTTT.

This clone was picked up many times. V gene TRBV11-3 combines with J gene TRBJ2-3; 9 positions agree with TRBD1. The V gene's germline CDR1 is SGHNT and CDR2 YENEEA. The ends lost 1 base at V and 4 bases at J; junction bases unmatched: 12. The CDR3 is made up of 18 amino acids. CDR3 amino acids: CASSLGTGAQRGADTQYF. In DNA form, the CDR3 reads TGTGCCAGCAGCTTAGGGACAGGGGCCCAAAGGGGCGCAGATACGCAGTATTTT. The full variable domain, in which reference TRBV11-3 and TRBJ2-3 provide the parts outside the CDR3, is EAGVVQSPRYKIIEKKQPVAFWCNPISGHNTLYWYLQNLGQGPELLIRYENEEAVDDSQLPKDRFSAERLKGVDSTLKIQPAELGDSAVYLCASSLGTGAQRGADTQYFGPGTRLTVL.

This clone has only a few counts. The V gene is TRBV12-3 or TRBV12-4, the J gene TRBJ2-2; 12 positions match TRBD2. This CDR3 spans 16 amino acids. Losses at the gene ends were 7 bases for V and 8 bases for J; bases not matched to a gene: 11. Here the CDR3 reads CASTRSTSGSPGELFF. As DNA, the CDR3 is TGTGCCAGCACGAGATCGACTAGCGGGAGCCCAGGGGAGCTGTTTTTT.

A note on this clone: One end of the junction fails to match germline, which may point to a read error. The V gene is TRBV12-3 or TRBV12-4, the J gene TRBJ1-2; D unresolved. CDR3 size: 12 residues. The CDR3 sequence: CASSLNRDCYTF. CDR3 nucleotides: TGTGCCAGCAGTCTAAATCGGGATTGCTACACCTTT.

This clone was detected ten times or more. The CDR3 is CAWERAGGNQETQYF. The CDR3 DNA reads TGTGCCTGGGAGAGAGCGGGAGGGAATCAAGAGACCCAGTACTTC. The V call is TRBV30, the J call TRBJ2-5; 10 bases line up with TRBD2. The length of the CDR3 is 15 residues. CDR1 is GTSNPN and CDR2 is SVGIG in the germline V gene (reference sequence). V was clipped by 5 bases and J by 2 bases; unmatched bases: 8. Supplemented by reference TRBV30 and TRBJ2-5, the full variable domain reads SQTIHQWPATLVQPVGSPLSLECTVEGTSNPNLYWYRQAAGRGLQLLFYSVGIGQISSEVPQNLSASRPQDRQFILSSKKLLLSDSGFYLCAWERAGGNQETQYFGPGTRLLVL.

Relative to its sample, this clone is medium-sized. The CDR3 loop reads CASIRVGDNEQFF. The CDR3, as DNA: TGTGCCAGCATCCGGGTTGGGGATAATGAGCAGTTCTTC. The V and J genes are TRBV6-1 and TRBJ2-1; D unresolved. Trimming shortened V by 7 bases and J by 7 bases, and 14 bases separated the two germline ends. This CDR3 spans 13 amino acids. Germline V gene lookup returns CDR1 MNHNS and CDR2 SASEGT.

The V call is TRBV12-5, the J call TRBJ1-1; D is undetermined. Germline V CDR1 and CDR2: LGHNT, FRNRAP. The ends were cut back, 2 bases at V and 0 bases at J, with 4 bases in the middle. The CDR3 runs to 13 residues. CDR3 sequence reads: CASGLMLNTEAFF. In DNA, the CDR3 is TGTGCTAGTGGTTTGATGTTGAACACTGAAGCTTTCTTT.

The chain has TRBV30 and TRBJ2-7, with unresolved D. The CDR3 length is 14 residues. The V end was cut by 0 bases, the J end by 4 bases, with 13 bases between. The germline V gene encodes CDR1 GTSNPN and CDR2 SVGIG (reference sequence). CDR3 nucleotide sequence: TGTGCCTGGAGTGTACTCGAGAAAGGATACGAGCAGTACTTC. It yields the protein CAWSVLEKGYEQYF.

The J gene is TRBJ2-1, the V gene TRBV28; D is perhaps TRBD2 (5 bases). Germline V gene data show CDR1 as MDHEN and CDR2 as SYDVKM. The CDR3 totals 14 residues. V lost 8 bases and J lost 0, with 11 bases in between. Written as DNA, the CDR3 is TGTGCCAGCTTATACGGGGACTCCTACAATGAGCAGTTCTTC. This sequence encodes CASLYGDSYNEQFF. Filled out from reference TRBV28 and TRBJ2-1, the complete variable domain reads DVKVTQSSRYLVKRTGEKVFLECVQDMDHENMFWYRQDPGLGLRLIYFSYDVKMKEKGDIPEGYSVSREKKERFSLILESASTNQTSMYLCASLYGDSYNEQFFGPGTRLTVL.

This clone has ten or more counts. The chain uses TRBV20-1 and TRBJ2-3; 12 nucleotides agree with TRBD2. V was clipped by 5 bases and J by 3 bases; unmatched bases: 9. Germline V gives CDR1 DFQATT, CDR2 SNEGSKA (reference sequence). The CDR3 extends over 16 amino acids. CDR3 DNA: TGCAGTGCTTCGACTAGCGGGAGCTGGGGAACAGATACGCAGTATTTT. Amino acid sequence: CSASTSGSWGTDTQYF.

The J gene is TRBJ1-4, the V gene TRBV4-3; D is undetermined. V shed 1 base and J shed 4 bases, with 7 bases lying between them. CDR3 size: 14 residues. CDR1 and CDR2 (germline): LGHNA, YSLEER. CDR3 region: CASSQGAFNEKLFF. For the CDR3, the DNA is TGCGCCAGCAGCCAAGGCGCGTTTAATGAAAAACTGTTTTTT.

At least ten counts were recorded for this clone. V is TRBV7-2 and J is TRBJ2-1; TRBD2 agrees at 8 bases. Looked up from germline, CDR1 is SGHTA and CDR2 is FQGNSA. The trim removed 4 bases at V and 2 bases at J, leaving 13 bases unmatched. The CDR3 runs 18 residues. The CDR3 spells CASSSPREGGGTYNEQFF. The CDR3 DNA sequence: TGTGCCAGCAGCTCACCCCGGGAGGGCGGAGGGACCTACAATGAGCAGTTCTTC.

This clone has a handful of counts. This rearrangement joins TRBV12-3 or TRBV12-4 to TRBJ2-3; 7 bases map to TRBD1. J was trimmed by 1 base and V by 7 bases; bases with no gene match: 8. The CDR3 runs to 15 residues. The CDR3 nucleotides read TGTGCCAGCAATGACTCAGACAGGGGCACAGATACGCAGTATTTT. This sequence encodes CASNDSDRGTDTQYF.

This chain links TRBV10-1 with TRBJ1-2, with a possible D match to TRBD1 (5 bases). CDR3 length: 13 residues. Trimming removed 0 bases from V and 7 bases from J, with 9 bases in between. CDR1 and CDR2 (germline): WNHNN, SYGVQD (reference sequence). DNA for the CDR3: TGCGCCAGCAGTGAGTCCTGGGGCGGTGGCTACACCTTC. Its protein is CASSESWGGGYTF.

This clone was seen many times. This chain uses TRBV6-1 with TRBJ1-5; the D is unclear. The CDR3 spans 16 residues. The germline gives CDR1 MNHNS, CDR2 SASEGT. V was cut by 1 base and J by 2 bases, with 12 bases left in between. This CDR3 is CASSEVAGEGNQPQHF. In DNA, the CDR3 is TGTGCCAGCAGTGAAGTGGCAGGCGAGGGCAATCAGCCCCAGCATTTT.

This clone has at least ten counts. The rearrangement joins TRBV4-2 to TRBJ2-2; 9 bases map to TRBD2. The CDR3 is made up of 19 amino acids. Per germline, CDR1 LGHNA and CDR2 YNFKEQ. V trimming: 0 bases; J trimming: 5 bases; junction bases outside the gene matches: 13. CDR3 residues: CASSQEWGRRREGTGELFF. The CDR3, as DNA: TGTGCCAGCAGCCAAGAGTGGGGGCGTAGGCGGGAGGGGACCGGGGAGCTGTTTTTT.

This clone appeared many times. The chain uses TRBV5-1 and TRBJ2-7; 11 bases agree with TRBD2. This CDR3 has 17 residues. Germline V gives CDR1 SGHRS, CDR2 YFSETQ. J lost 2 bases, V lost 0 bases, and 7 bases had no gene match. The chain's CDR3 is CASSLGLAGGPPYEQYF. The CDR3 coding sequence is TGCGCCAGCAGCTTGGGCCTAGCGGGAGGCCCCCCCTACGAGCAGTACTTC.

This clone was detected many times. The rearrangement uses TRBV14 and TRBJ2-3, with D tentatively TRBD1 (5 bases). This CDR3 comprises 15 residues. V was clipped by 5 bases and J by 1 base, with 13 bases between them. Germline assignment: CDR1 SGHDN and CDR2 FVKESK. The CDR3 loop is CASSWARAGTDTQYF. CDR3 sequence (DNA): TGTGCCAGCAGCTGGGCCAGGGCCGGCACAGATACGCAGTATTTT.

This clone has at least ten counts. The gene calls are TRBV6-1 and TRBJ1-5, with TRBD1 matching 9 bases. Germline lookup yields CDR1 MNHNS and CDR2 SASEGT. The V segment lost 6 bases and the J segment 4 bases; nucleotides outside the gene matches: 4. The length of the CDR3 is 14 residues. The CDR3 DNA reads TGTGCCAGCAGCGGGGACAGGGTTAATCAGCCCCAGCATTTT. Translated: CASSGDRVNQPQHF.